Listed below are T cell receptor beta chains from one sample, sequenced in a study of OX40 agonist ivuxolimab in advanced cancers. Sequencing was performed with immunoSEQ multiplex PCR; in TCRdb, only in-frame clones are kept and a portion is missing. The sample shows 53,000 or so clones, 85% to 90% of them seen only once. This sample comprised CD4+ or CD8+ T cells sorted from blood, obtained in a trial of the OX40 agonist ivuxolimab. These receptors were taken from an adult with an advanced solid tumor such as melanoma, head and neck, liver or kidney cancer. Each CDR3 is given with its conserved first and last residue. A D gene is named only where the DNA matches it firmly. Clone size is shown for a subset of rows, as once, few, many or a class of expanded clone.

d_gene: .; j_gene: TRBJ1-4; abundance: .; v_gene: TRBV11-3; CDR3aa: CASSSGGSTNEKLFF; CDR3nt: TGTGCCAGCAGCTCGGGAGGGTCGACTAATGAAAAACTGTTTTTT
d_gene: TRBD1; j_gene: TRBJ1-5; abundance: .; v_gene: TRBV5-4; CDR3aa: CASSLGGRGFNQPQHF; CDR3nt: TGTGCCAGCAGCTTGGGAGGCAGGGGGTTCAATCAGCCCCAGCATTTT
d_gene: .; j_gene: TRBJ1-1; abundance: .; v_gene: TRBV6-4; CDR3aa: CASSVKYKRNTEAFF; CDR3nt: TGTGCCAGCAGTGTCAAGTACAAGCGGAACACTGAAGCTTTCTTT
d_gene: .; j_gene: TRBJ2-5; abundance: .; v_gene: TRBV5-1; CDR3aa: CASSLARGIETQYF; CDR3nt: TGCGCCAGCAGCTTGGCCCGGGGTATAGAGACCCAGTACTTC
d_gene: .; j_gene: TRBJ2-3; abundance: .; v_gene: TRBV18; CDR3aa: CASSPAGAGVADTQYF; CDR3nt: TGTGCCAGCTCACCCGCAGGGGCAGGGGTGGCAGATACGCAGTATTTT
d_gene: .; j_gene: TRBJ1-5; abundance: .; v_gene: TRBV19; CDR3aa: CASSIVGLQPQHF; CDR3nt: TGTGCCAGTAGTATAGTCGGTCTTCAGCCCCAGCATTTT
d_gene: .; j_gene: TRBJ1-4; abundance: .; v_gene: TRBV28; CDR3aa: CASSLIGGFTTNEKLFF; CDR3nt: TGTGCCAGCAGTTTAATCGGGGGCTTTACAACTAATGAAAAACTGTTTTTT
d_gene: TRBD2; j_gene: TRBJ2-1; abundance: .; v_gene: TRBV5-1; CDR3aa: CASSPGLASYNEQFF; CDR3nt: TGCGCCAGCAGCCCGGGACTAGCTTCCTACAATGAGCAGTTCTTC
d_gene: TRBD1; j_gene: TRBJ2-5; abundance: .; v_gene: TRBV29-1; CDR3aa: CSVAPGQGEYF; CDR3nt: TGCAGCGTTGCCCCGGGACAGGGGGAGTACTTC
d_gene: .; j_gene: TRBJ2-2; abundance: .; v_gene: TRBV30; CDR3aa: CAWSGLETGELFF; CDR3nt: TGTGCCTGGAGTGGACTGGAGACCGGGGAGCTGTTTTTT
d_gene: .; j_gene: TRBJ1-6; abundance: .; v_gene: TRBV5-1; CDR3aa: CASSLASYNSPLHF; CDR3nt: TGCGCCAGCAGCTTGGCCTCCTATAATTCACCCCTCCACTTT
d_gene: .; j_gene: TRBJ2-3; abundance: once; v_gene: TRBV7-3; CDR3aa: CASSLDTDTQYF; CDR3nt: TGTGCCAGCAGCTTAGACACAGATACGCAGTATTTT
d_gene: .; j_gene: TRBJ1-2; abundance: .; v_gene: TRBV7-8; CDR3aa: CASSLVARGIYGYTF; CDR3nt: TGTGCCAGCAGCTTAGTTGCAAGGGGTATCTATGGCTACACCTTC
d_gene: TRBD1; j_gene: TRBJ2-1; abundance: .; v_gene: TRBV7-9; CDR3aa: CASSPPGTVIDEQFF; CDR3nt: TGTGCCAGCAGCCCCCCGGGGACAGTTATAGATGAGCAGTTCTTC
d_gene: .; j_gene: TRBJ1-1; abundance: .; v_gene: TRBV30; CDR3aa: CAWRWNTEAFF; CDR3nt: TGTGCCTGGAGATGGAACACTGAAGCTTTCTTT
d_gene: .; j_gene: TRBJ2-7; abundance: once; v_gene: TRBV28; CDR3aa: CASSLPQYEQYF; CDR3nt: TGTGCCAGCAGTCTCCCCCAATACGAGCAGTACTTC
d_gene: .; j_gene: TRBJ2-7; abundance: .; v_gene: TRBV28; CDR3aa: CASTPDSFDEQYF; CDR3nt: TGTGCCAGCACCCCGGACAGTTTCGACGAGCAGTACTTC
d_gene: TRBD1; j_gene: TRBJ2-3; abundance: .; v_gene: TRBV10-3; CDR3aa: CTISRDRGSTDTQYF; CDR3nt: TGTACCATCAGCCGGGACAGGGGATCCACAGATACGCAGTATTTT
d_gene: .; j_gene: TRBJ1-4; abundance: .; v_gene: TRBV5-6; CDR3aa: CASSLVAAATNEKLFF; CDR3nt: TGTGCCAGCAGCTTGGTGGCAGCCGCAACTAATGAAAAACTGTTTTTT
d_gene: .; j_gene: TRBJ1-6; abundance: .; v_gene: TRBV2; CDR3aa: CASSEAKGWGSPLHF; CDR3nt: TGTGCCAGCAGTGAAGCGAAGGGCTGGGGTTCACCCCTCCACTTT
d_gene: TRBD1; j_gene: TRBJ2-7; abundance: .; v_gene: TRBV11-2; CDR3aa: CASSPHRDSVSSYEQYF; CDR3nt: TGTGCCAGCAGCCCCCACCGGGACAGCGTTAGCTCCTACGAGCAGTACTTC
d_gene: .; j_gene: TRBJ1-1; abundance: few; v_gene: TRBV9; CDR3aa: CASSVLGFMNTEAFF; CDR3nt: TGTGCCAGCAGCGTCCTGGGGTTTATGAACACTGAAGCTTTCTTT
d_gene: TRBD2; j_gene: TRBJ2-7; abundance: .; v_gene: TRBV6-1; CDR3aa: CASSWDYGYEQYF; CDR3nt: TGTGCCAGCAGTTGGGACTATGGCTACGAGCAGTACTTC
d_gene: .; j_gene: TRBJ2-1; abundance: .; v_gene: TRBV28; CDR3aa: CASSLITRNEQFF; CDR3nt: TGTGCCAGCAGTCTCATTACTAGGAATGAGCAGTTCTTC
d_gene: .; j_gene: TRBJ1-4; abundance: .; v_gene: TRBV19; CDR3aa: CASRPIVTNEKLFF; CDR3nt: TGTGCCAGTAGGCCCATCGTAACTAATGAAAAACTGTTTTTT
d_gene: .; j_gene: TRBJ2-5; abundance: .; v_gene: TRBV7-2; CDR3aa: CASSLVGSGEETQYF; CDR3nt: TGTGCCAGCAGCTTAGTCGGATCAGGAGAAGAGACCCAGTACTTC
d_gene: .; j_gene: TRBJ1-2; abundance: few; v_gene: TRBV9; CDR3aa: CASSAVNYGYTF; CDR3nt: TGTGCCAGCAGCGCCGTTAACTATGGCTACACCTTC
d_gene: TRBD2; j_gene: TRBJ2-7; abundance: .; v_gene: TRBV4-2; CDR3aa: CASSQEFAGENYEQYF; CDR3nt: TGTGCCAGCAGCCAAGAATTCGCGGGGGAGAACTACGAGCAGTACTTC
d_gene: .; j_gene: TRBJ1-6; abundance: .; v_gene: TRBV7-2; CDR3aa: CASSLVTRVLTPLHF; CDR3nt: TGTGCCAGCAGCTTAGTAACGAGGGTCCTTACACCCCTCCACTTT
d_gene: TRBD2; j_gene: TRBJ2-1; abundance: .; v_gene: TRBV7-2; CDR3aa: CASSLGAGEGNEQFF; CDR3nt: TGTGCCAGCAGCTTAGGGGCGGGAGAGGGCAATGAGCAGTTCTTC
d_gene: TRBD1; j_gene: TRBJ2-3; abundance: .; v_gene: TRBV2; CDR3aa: CASKVTGGAGDTQYF; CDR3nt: TGTGCCAGCAAAGTGACAGGGGGCGCGGGAGATACGCAGTATTTT
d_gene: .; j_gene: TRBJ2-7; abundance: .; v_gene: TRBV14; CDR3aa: CASSYLQGYEQYF; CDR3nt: TGTGCCAGCAGCTATTTACAGGGCTACGAGCAGTACTTC
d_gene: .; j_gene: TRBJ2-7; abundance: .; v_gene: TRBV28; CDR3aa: CASSTGSSYEQYF; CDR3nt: TGTGCCAGCAGCACAGGGAGCTCCTACGAGCAGTACTTC
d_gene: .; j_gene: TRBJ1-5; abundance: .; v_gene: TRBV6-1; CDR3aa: CASKRGMESNQPQHF; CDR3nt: TGTGCCAGCAAAAGGGGGATGGAGAGCAATCAGCCCCAGCATTTT
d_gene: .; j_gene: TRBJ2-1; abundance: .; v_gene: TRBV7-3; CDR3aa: CASSAQGDEQFF; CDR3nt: TGTGCCAGCAGCGCTCAAGGCGATGAGCAGTTCTTC
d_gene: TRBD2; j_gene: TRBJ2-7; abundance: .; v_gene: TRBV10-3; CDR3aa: CAISSSGTSSYEQYF; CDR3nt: TGTGCCATCAGTTCTAGCGGGACCAGCTCCTACGAGCAGTACTTC
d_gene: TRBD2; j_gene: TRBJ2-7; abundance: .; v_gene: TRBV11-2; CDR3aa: CASRRLAGGNTYEQYF; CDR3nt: TGTGCCAGCAGACGACTAGCGGGGGGGAACACCTACGAGCAGTACTTC
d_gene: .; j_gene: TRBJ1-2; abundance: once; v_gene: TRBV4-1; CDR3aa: CASTPTPRNYGYTF; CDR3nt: TGCGCCAGCACCCCCACCCCCAGGAACTATGGCTACACCTTC
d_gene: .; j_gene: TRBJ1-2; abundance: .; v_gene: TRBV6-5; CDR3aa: CASSYSTTVYGYTF; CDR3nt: TGTGCCAGCAGTTACTCCACGACAGTTTATGGCTACACCTTC
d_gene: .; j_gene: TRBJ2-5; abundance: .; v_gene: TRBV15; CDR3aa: CATSRDRGSQETQYF; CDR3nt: TGTGCCACCAGCAGAGATCGGGGGAGCCAAGAGACCCAGTACTTC
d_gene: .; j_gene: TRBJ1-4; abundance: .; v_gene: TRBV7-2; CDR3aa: CASSPWGEKLFF; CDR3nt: TGTGCCAGCAGCCCATGGGGTGAAAAACTGTTTTTT